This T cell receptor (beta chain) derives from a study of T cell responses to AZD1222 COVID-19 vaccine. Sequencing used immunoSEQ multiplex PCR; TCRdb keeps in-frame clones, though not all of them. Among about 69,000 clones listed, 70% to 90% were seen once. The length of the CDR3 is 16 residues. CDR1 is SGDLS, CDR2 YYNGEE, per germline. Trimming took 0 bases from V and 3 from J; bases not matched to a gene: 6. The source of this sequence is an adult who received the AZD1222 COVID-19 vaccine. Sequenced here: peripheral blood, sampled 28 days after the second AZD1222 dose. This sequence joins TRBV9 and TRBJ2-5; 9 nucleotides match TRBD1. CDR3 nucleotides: TGTGCCAGCAGCGTAGGGGACAGGGAGGGCGAAGAGACCCAGTACTTC. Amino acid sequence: CASSVGDREGEETQYF.